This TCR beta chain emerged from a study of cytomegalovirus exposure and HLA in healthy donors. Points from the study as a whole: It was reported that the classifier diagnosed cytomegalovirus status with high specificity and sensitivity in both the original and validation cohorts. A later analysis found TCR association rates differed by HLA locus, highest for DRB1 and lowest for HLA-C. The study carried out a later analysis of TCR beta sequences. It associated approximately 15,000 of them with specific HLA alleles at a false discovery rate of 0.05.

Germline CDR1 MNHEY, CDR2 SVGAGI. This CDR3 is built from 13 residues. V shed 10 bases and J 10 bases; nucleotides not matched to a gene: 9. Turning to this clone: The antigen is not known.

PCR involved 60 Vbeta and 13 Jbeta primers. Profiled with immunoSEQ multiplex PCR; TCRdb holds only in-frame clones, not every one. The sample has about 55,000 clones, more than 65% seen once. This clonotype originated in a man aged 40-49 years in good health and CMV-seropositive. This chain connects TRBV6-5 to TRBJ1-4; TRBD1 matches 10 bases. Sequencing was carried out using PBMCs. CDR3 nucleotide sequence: TGTGCCACCCTGGACAGGGGGTCAGGAAAACTGTTTTTT. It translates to CATLDRGSGKLFF.